These 3 T cell receptor beta chains were sequenced from one sample in a study of cytomegalovirus exposure and HLA in healthy donors. The PCR used 60 Vbeta and 13 Jbeta primers. Profiling relied on immunoSEQ multiplex PCR, and the TCRdb table lists in-frame clones only, not all of them. The profile shows 90,000 to 120,000 clones, roughly 76% of them singletons. The sequencing input was PBMCs. The source of these receptors is a man younger than 30 in good health and CMV-seronegative.

The chain joins TRBV28 to TRBJ2-7; 9 nucleotides agree with TRBD2. The CDR3 is 15 amino acids. With 2 bases clipped from V and 3 bases from J, the junction kept 5 bases outside the gene matches. CDR1 is MDHEN and CDR2 is SYDVKM in the germline V gene. CDR3 sequence: CASSLIAGGSYEQYF. The CDR3 nucleotides read TGTGCCAGCAGTTTAATTGCGGGGGGGAGCTACGAGCAGTACTTC.

In nucleotides, the CDR3 is TGTGCCAGCAGCCTTAGTGGGCTCACTGAAGCTTTCTTT. Amino acids: CASSLSGLTEAFF. The V and J genes are TRBV28 and TRBJ1-1; unclear D gene. With 6 bases removed from V and 4 bases from J, the gap between germline ends came to 12 bases. The CDR3 covers 13 residues. In germline, CDR1 is MDHEN, CDR2 SYDVKM.

The chain combines TRBV11-2 with TRBJ1-1; TRBD1 agrees at 9 bases. Germline CDR1 SGHAT, CDR2 FQNNGV. Germline trimming cut 5 bases from V and 5 bases from J; bases unmatched to any gene: 9. This CDR3 region has 15 residues. The CDR3 DNA reads TGTGCCAGCAGCGCGGACAGGGGCGGGCCAACTGAAGCTTTCTTT. It translates to CASSADRGGPTEAFF.